Given below is one T cell receptor (beta chain) in context. The antigen is undetermined. The CDR3 is 16 residues long. The V gene lost 3 bases and the J gene lost 4 bases, with 15 bases spanning the gap. The germline V gene has CDR1 KGHDR and CDR2 SFDVKD. This entry comes from a study of T cells in Graves' hyperthyroidism and ophthalmopathy. Study outcomes and limitations: Ophthalmopathy and stable hyperthyroidism were separated by a 13 V-J model. Model output signaled ophthalmopathy a median 6.5 months ahead of onset.

A NOSPECS grade of at least 4, a Clinical Activity Score of at least 3 and duration under 3 months were recorded in ophthalmopathy patients. The CDR3 regions of TCR beta were amplified from RNA transcripts. HTBI primers were the set used in a first-round RT-PCR of the TCR CDR3. TCRdb re-analysed the multiplex PCR reads in MiXCR, keeping a single row per CDR3 protein. The sample gives over 500,000 distinct CDR3 sequences, about 15% of which show up once; 25% to 30% is in the top ten. Sequencing was carried out using blood. This sequence joins TRBV24-1 and TRBJ2-1; D may match TRBD1 or TRBD2 (5 bases each). This TCR was recovered from a woman between 25 and 40 years old with Graves' ophthalmopathy. CDR3 sequence: CATSDKGPKNYNEQFF. The CDR3 region has the DNA TGTGCCACCAGTGATAAGGGACCAAAAAATTACAATGAGCAGTTCTTC.